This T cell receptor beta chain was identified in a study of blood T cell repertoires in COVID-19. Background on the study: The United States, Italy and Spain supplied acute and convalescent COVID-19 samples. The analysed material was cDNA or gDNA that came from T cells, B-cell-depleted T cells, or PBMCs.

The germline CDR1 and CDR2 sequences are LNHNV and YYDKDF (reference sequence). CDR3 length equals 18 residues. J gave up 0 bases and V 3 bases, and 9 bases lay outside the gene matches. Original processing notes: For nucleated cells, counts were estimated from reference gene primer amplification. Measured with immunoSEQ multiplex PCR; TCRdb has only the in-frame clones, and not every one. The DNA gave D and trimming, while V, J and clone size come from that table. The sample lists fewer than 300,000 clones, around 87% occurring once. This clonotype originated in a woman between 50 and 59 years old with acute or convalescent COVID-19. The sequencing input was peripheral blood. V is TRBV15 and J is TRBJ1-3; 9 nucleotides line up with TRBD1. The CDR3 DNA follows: TGTGCCACCAGCAGGGGGGCGAACAGGGGGCTCTCTGGAAACACCATATATTTT. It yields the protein CATSRGANRGLSGNTIYF.